This T cell receptor (beta chain) is from a study of T cells after yellow fever vaccination (dated by TCRdb to 2018 to 2020). Regarding the complete study: The SMART-Seq v4 Ultra Low Input RNA kit was used to prepare libraries from fractions with low cell numbers. Bulk PBMC replicates and cell subsets were isolated from blood drawn at multiple timepoints before and after both primary and secondary immunization. To follow T-cell clones before and after both primary and booster YFV17D yellow fever vaccination, bulk TCR alpha and beta repertoires underwent longitudinal sequencing. Two healthy male donors, one aged 18 to 30 and one aged 30 to 39 years, were included in the cohort.

The instrument given in TCRdb is Illumina NovaSeq 6000. TCR cDNA was made using 5'RACE template switching, a step that added a universal primer site and unique molecular identifiers. cDNA synthesis was primed from both the TCR alpha and TCR beta constant segments. Libraries were amplified in two PCR steps, with sample barcodes and sequencing adapters added in the second step. Sequencing of libraries was done on Illumina HiSeq 2500 (2x100 bp) or NovaSeq (2x150 bp). The source study handled its data this way. Reads were demultiplexed and collapsed into UMI consensus sequences with MIGEC, and V(D)J alignment was performed with MiXCR. Vaccine-responding clonotypes were defined with edgeR using replicate PBMC samples, requiring FDR below 0.01 and a log2 fold change above 5 up to day 15. Bulk clonotypes were assigned CD4 or CD8 identity according to which sequenced CD4 or CD8 repertoire held them at higher abundance. The public reads were reprocessed in TCRdb via fastp at Q25 and MiXCR, keeping in-frame beta chains. Identical CDR3 protein sequences are pooled into one entry, listed with their most common genes and DNA. What appears here as the V and J calls and clone size reflects TCRdb's work, not the paper's. This sample gives 200,000 to 300,000 distinct CDR3 sequences in total; roughly 3.5% of them show up just once. The ten biggest clones cover 15% to 20% of the sample.

Sample treatment or condition, as interpreted from the label and publication: live attenuated yellow fever vaccine strain. At each blood-draw timepoint, two biological replicates of bulk PBMCs were obtained. A standard Ficoll-Paque protocol was used to isolate PBMCs from peripheral blood. TriZol was used to extract RNA from bulk PBMCs, CD4 and CD8 fractions, and dextramer-positive and dextramer-negative fractions. The paper as a whole reports these results and caveats: The secondary T-cell response was found to be weaker but faster than the primary response, with a peak reached on day 5 rather than on day 15. After the booster, most clones that had expanded after primary vaccination were detected again (around 95% of CD4 and around nine tenths of CD8), suggesting broad maintenance of memory. A small fraction of clonotypes showed up in both the CD4 and CD8 compartments, probably as a result of convergent recombination. Only a couple of donors were included in the study, so the extent to which the findings can be generalized is limited. Computational filtering was required because FACS-sorted repertoires could contain abundant contaminating clonotypes from the bulk population.

This clonotype has at least ten counts. The specificity of this receptor is unknown. Base qualities are not provided; no much larger clone lies one nucleotide away. CDR1 WNHNN and CDR2 SYGVQD are derived from the germline V gene (reference sequence). V and J are truncated by 4 bases and 3 bases respectively, leaving an intervening sequence of 9 bases. Including cysteine and phenylalanine, the CDR3 has 13 amino acids. Left in the record is the CDR3 DNA by itself, 39 bases read in frame from the first base. The chain uses TRBV10-1 and TRBJ2-5; perhaps TRBD2 is the D gene, with 5 bases matching. The TCR originated in a man aged 18 to 30 who received the YFV17D yellow fever vaccine. The sequences come from PBMCs, collected 15 days after the yellow fever booster vaccination. Here is the DNA: TGCGCCAGCAGTGCGGGGTGGGAAGAGACCCAGTACTTC. Its product reads: CASSAGWEETQYF.